The 4 T cell receptor beta chains below all came from one sample that was sequenced in a study of cytomegalovirus exposure and HLA in healthy donors. A multiplex PCR was run with 60 Vbeta primers and 13 Jbeta primers. This table comes from immunoSEQ multiplex PCR, and its TCRdb copy is limited to in-frame clones, with some not included. The table shows roughly 140,000 clones, with about 82% occurring only once. Sequenced material: PBMCs. These receptors all come from a male donor in good health and CMV-seronegative.

Notes on this clone: A read error may account for a junction end that differs from germline. The chain links TRBV6-5 to TRBJ2-5; the D gene is possibly TRBD1 (6 bases). The J call may be in error: the DNA end matches TRBJ2-7 better. CDR1 MNHEY and CDR2 SVGAGI come from the germline V gene. This CDR3 comprises 13 residues. The CDR3 DNA reads as TGTGGCAGCTCGCAGGGGTTAACCTACGAGCAGTACTTC. Translating it yields CGSSQGLTYEQYF.

The chain links TRBV7-6 to TRBJ2-7; 7 bases fit TRBD2. CDR1 SGHVS and CDR2 FNYEAQ come from the germline V gene. The CDR3 has 14 residues. The J segment lost 5 bases and the V segment lost 1 base, leaving 5 bases of the junction unmatched. DNA of the CDR3: TGTGCCAGCAGCTTAGGGGGGGGGAAGCACGAGCAGTACTTC. Translation: CASSLGGGKHEQYF.

The chain couples TRBV7-8 to TRBJ2-5; 9 bases fit TRBD1. V shed 4 bases and J 4 bases; nucleotides not matched to a gene: 7. The CDR3 extends over 15 amino acids. Germline-derived CDR1 and CDR2 are SGHVS and FQNEAQ. Here the CDR3 DNA reads TGTGCCAGCAGCTCTATAACGGACAGGGGAGAGACCCAGTACTTC. Translating it yields CASSSITDRGETQYF.

The chain uses TRBV6-1 and TRBJ1-1, with D possibly being TRBD1 (6 bases). Germline assignment: CDR1 MNHNS and CDR2 SASEGT. This CDR3 comprises 13 residues. With 4 bases removed from V and 10 bases from J, the gap between germline ends came to 16 bases. The CDR3 bases are TGTGCCAGCAGTGTTTACAGGGAAAGCGGAGCTTTCTTT. Protein: CASSVYRESGAFF.